The rows below give T cell receptor beta chains drawn from one sample of a study of response to subunit inactivated influenza vaccine. TCRdb reprocessed the RT-PCR reads via MiXCR and lists one record per CDR3 protein. The sample has 500,000 to 700,000 distinct CDR3 sequences; approximately 22% are singletons. Separately, the same data were catalogued under a study of T cells expressing NK-cell markers.

The material sequenced was CD4+ T cells sorted from PBMCs, taken roughly 13 days after vaccination. The receptors stem from a man aged 50 or older who received an inactivated influenza vaccine. The CDR3 runs from the conserved cysteine through the conserved F or W. D genes are given only for firm matches. Not all rows give a size; the values are once, few, many and, for expanded clones, a class.

j_call v_call clone_size d_call cdr3_aa cdr3_nt
TRBJ2-2 TRBV11-3 few . CASSLEGSNTGELFF TGTGCCAGCAGCTTAGAAGGGTCGAACACCGGGGAGCTGTTTTTT
TRBJ2-4 TRBV3-1 once TRBD1 CASSQAAGGSQYF TGTGCCAGCAGCCAAGCAGCAGGGGGAAGTCAGTACTTC
TRBJ2-7 TRBV20-1 . TRBD1 CSARDSGGLSYEQYF TGCAGTGCTAGAGATTCAGGGGGCCTTTCCTACGAGCAGTACTTC
TRBJ1-4 TRBV7-9 . . CASSLWRSDEKLFF TGTGCCAGCAGCTTATGGCGCTCGGATGAAAAACTGTTTTTT
TRBJ2-7 TRBV10-3 . . CAISVLTGSEEQYF TGTGCCATCAGTGTGTTGACGGGTTCAGAGGAGCAGTACTTC
TRBJ2-1 TRBV15 few TRBD2 CATRDPGTSGLGEQFF TGTGCCACCAGGGACCCGGGGACTAGCGGGCTGGGGGAGCAGTTCTTC
TRBJ2-2 TRBV30 . . CAWSDMGFGTGELFF TGTGCCTGGAGTGATATGGGGTTCGGCACCGGGGAGCTGTTTTTT
TRBJ2-1 TRBV5-1 . TRBD2 CASSQLTSGSSNEQFF TGCGCCAGCAGCCAACTTACTAGCGGGAGCAGCAATGAGCAGTTCTTC
TRBJ2-7 TRBV27 . . CASSKGWGAYEQYF TGTGCCAGCAGCAAGGGGTGGGGAGCCTACGAGCAGTACTTC
TRBJ1-3 TRBV12-3/TRBV12-4 . . CASSLPGPENGNTIYF TGTGCCAGCAGTTTACCCGGTCCGGAAAATGGAAACACCATATATTTT
TRBJ1-1 TRBV2 few . CASSDGDGYEAFF TGTGCCAGCAGTGATGGGGACGGCTATGAAGCTTTCTTT
TRBJ2-1 TRBV4-2 . TRBD2 CASSQGGGVKYNEQFF TGTGCCAGCAGCCAAGGGGGAGGGGTGAAATACAATGAGCAGTTCTTC
TRBJ2-3 TRBV24-1 few . CATSDLSTASTDTQYF TGTGCCACCAGTGATTTGTCGACTGCTAGCACAGATACGCAGTATTTT
TRBJ1-4 TRBV15 . . CATSRAINEKLFF TGTGCCACCAGCAGAGCCATTAATGAAAAACTGTTTTTT
TRBJ2-7 TRBV6-2/TRBV6-3 few TRBD1 CASSYGQGPGQGTYEQYF TGTGCCAGCAGTTACGGACAAGGACCGGGACAGGGGACCTACGAGCAGTACTTC
TRBJ1-1 TRBV5-1 . TRBD1 CASSPDGQGGAFF TGCGCCAGCAGTCCCGACGGACAGGGTGGCGCTTTCTTT
TRBJ2-7 TRBV7-2 . TRBD2 CASSPPSGRSYEQYF TGTGCCAGCAGCCCACCTAGCGGGAGGAGTTACGAGCAGTACTTC
TRBJ2-1 TRBV6-6 few . CASSYWQYDEQFF TGTGCCAGCAGTTACTGGCAATACGATGAGCAGTTCTTC
TRBJ1-3 TRBV6-5 . . CASSYSYGSGNTIYF TGTGCCAGCAGTTACTCGTATGGTTCCGGGAACACCATATATTTT
TRBJ1-6 TRBV20-1 few . CSAPLQGFKGSPLHF TGCAGTGCGCCACTACAGGGTTTTAAAGGATCACCCCTCCACTTT
TRBJ2-7 TRBV2 . . CASSLRRHDLIYEQYF TGTGCCAGCAGTTTAAGAAGACATGACCTTATCTACGAGCAGTACTTC